What follows are 31 T cell receptor beta chains derived from one specimen sequenced in a study of OX40 agonist ivuxolimab in advanced cancers. Measured with immunoSEQ multiplex PCR; TCRdb has only the in-frame clones, and not every one. The sample consists of about 83,000 clones, roughly nine tenths of them appearing once. The material sequenced was CD4+ or CD8+ T cells sorted from blood, taken in a trial of the OX40 agonist ivuxolimab. All receptors derive from an adult with an advanced solid tumor such as melanoma, head and neck, liver or kidney cancer.

The V and J genes are TRBV13 and TRBJ2-3; TRBD2 matches 8 bases. V was pared by 0 bases and J by 0 bases, with 2 bases of the junction left unmatched. Germline assignment: CDR1 PRHDT and CDR2 FYEKMQ (reference sequence). The CDR3 is 16 residues long. CDR3 DNA sequence: TGTGCCAGCAGCTTAGGCCTAGCGGGTAGCACAGATACGCAGTATTTT. The encoded protein is CASSLGLAGSTDTQYF. The full variable domain, its missing parts supplied by reference TRBV13 and TRBJ2-3, is AAGVIQSPRHLIKEKRETATLKCYPIPRHDTVYWYQQGPGQDPQFLISFYEKMQSDKGSIPDRFSAQQFSDYHSELNMSSLELGDSALYFCASSLGLAGSTDTQYFGPGTRLTVL.

This sequence joins TRBV7-9 and TRBJ2-3; D might be TRBD2 (6 bases). Trimming shortened V by 1 base and J by 1 base, and 9 bases separated the two germline ends. Germline loops: CDR1 SEHNR, CDR2 FQNEAQ (reference sequence). The CDR3 runs to 15 residues. Here the CDR3 reads CASSLEPSGTDTQYF. The CDR3 DNA follows: TGTGCCAGCAGCTTAGAACCTAGCGGCACAGATACGCAGTATTTT.

The V gene is TRBV29-1, the J gene TRBJ1-2, with D hard to call. Germline loops: CDR1 SQVTM, CDR2 ANQGSEA. The CDR3 totals 13 residues. The germline V and J ends were trimmed by 7 bases and 8 bases, with 20 bases remaining between them. In DNA form, the CDR3 reads TGCAGCGCCTCAACGGGAGGGTCGGTCGGCTACACCTTC. Translated: CSASTGGSVGYTF.

V and J are TRBV6-6 and TRBJ2-7; D might be TRBD1 (6 bases). The CDR3 runs to 14 residues. Trimming cost V 1 base and J 7 bases, with 14 bases left between them. The V gene's germline CDR1 is MNHNY and CDR2 SVGAGI (reference sequence). The CDR3 loop is CASSYLGHPSEQYF. The CDR3 coding sequence is TGTGCCAGCAGTTACTTGGGACACCCCTCAGAGCAGTACTTC.

V usage is TRBV5-4 and J usage is TRBJ2-3; TRBD2 is a possible D gene (5 bases). The ends were cut back, 2 bases at V and 3 bases at J, with 7 bases in the middle. Per the germline V gene, CDR1 is SGHNT and CDR2 is YYREEE (reference sequence). This CDR3 is 13 amino acids long. CDR3 DNA: TGTGCCAGCAGCTTTCGGGGAACAGATACGCAGTATTTT. Translated: CASSFRGTDTQYF.

The rearrangement links TRBV2 to TRBJ2-1; 9 bases line up with TRBD2. CDR3 length: 16 amino acids. The V segment lost 4 bases and the J segment 6 bases; nucleotides outside the gene matches: 10. The germline CDR1 and CDR2 sequences are SNHLY and FYNNEI. The CDR3 here is CASSVDSGSRGNEQFF. The CDR3 DNA is TGTGCCAGCAGTGTTGATAGCGGGAGCAGAGGCAATGAGCAGTTCTTC.

This clone was seen more than once but under ten times. The chain joins TRBV29-1 to TRBJ1-5, with TRBD1 as a possible D gene (5 bases). The CDR3 sequence is 13 residues long. The germline gives CDR1 SQVTM, CDR2 ANQGSEA. V lost 4 bases and J lost 6, with 13 bases in between. As DNA, the CDR3 is TGCAGCGTTGGATGGGGGATGGGTCAGCCCCAGCATTTT. It codes for CSVGWGMGQPQHF.

The V call is TRBV7-9, the J call TRBJ2-7; TRBD1 aligns across 7 bases. With V trimmed by 5 bases and J by 2 bases, 3 bases remained unmatched. The CDR3 extends over 13 amino acids. The germline CDR1 and CDR2 sequences are SEHNR and FQNEAQ (reference sequence). The CDR3 spells CASSQGVTYEQYF. The CDR3 DNA reads as TGTGCCAGCAGCCAGGGGGTCACCTACGAGCAGTACTTC.

The chain combines TRBV4-3 with TRBJ1-6; D is ambiguous. Germline lookup yields CDR1 LGHNA and CDR2 YSLEER. Deletions cut 0 bases from V and 9 bases from J, with 15 bases between. The CDR3 contains 16 residues. CDR3 region: CASSQDSIDGASPLHF. The CDR3 region has the DNA TGCGCCAGCAGCCAAGATTCGATCGATGGAGCTTCACCCCTCCACTTT.

J is TRBJ1-5 and V is TRBV7-6; D gene uncertain. This CDR3 spans 12 amino acids. Germline V gene data show CDR1 as SGHVS and CDR2 as FNYEAQ. Trimming left V 10 bases short and J 3 bases short, with 10 bases between. The CDR3 is CATGPLNQPQHF. The CDR3 DNA reads as TGTGCCACTGGGCCGCTCAATCAGCCCCAGCATTTT.

J is TRBJ2-3 and V is TRBV7-8; a possible D gene is TRBD2 (7 bases). In germline, CDR1 is SGHVS, CDR2 FQNEAQ. V lost 1 base and J 3 bases, leaving 11 bases between the germline ends. There are 15 residues in the CDR3. The CDR3 loop is CASSLVRGGTDTQYF. CDR3 bases: TGTGCCAGCAGCTTAGTAAGGGGGGGGACAGATACGCAGTATTTT.

The chain has TRBV12-5 and TRBJ1-4; 7 bases map to TRBD1. The CDR3 runs 21 residues. Germline loops: CDR1 LGHNT, CDR2 FRNRAP. V lost 7 bases to trimming and J lost 8 bases; unmatched junction nucleotides: 31. The CDR3: CASATLGRRGTEFLAREKLFF. The CDR3 nucleotides read TGTGCTAGTGCGACCCTGGGTCGTAGAGGGACAGAGTTTTTGGCGCGGGAAAAACTGTTTTTT.

CDR3 residues: CAWSGGGEQFF. CDR3 in DNA: TGTGCCTGGAGCGGCGGGGGTGAGCAGTTCTTC. This chain links TRBV30 with TRBJ2-1; TRBD2 agrees at 7 bases. The CDR3 totals 11 residues. From germline, CDR1 is GTSNPN and CDR2 SVGIG (reference sequence). V lost 3 bases and J lost 9; bases outside the gene matches: 2.

A single count supports this clone. The chain couples TRBV30 to TRBJ1-5, with 7 bases that match TRBD1. The CDR3 length is 14 residues. Germline V gives CDR1 GTSNPN, CDR2 SVGIG (reference sequence). V gave up 1 base and J gave up 3 bases; unmatched junction bases: 3. CDR3 loop: CAWSETGINQPQHF. The CDR3 region has the DNA TGTGCCTGGAGTGAGACAGGGATCAATCAGCCCCAGCATTTT.

The chain couples TRBV6-5 to TRBJ2-2, with D tentatively TRBD2 (5 bases). V was shortened by 0 bases and J by 10 bases, with 12 bases between the two germline ends. This CDR3 comprises 14 residues. The germline gives CDR1 MNHEY, CDR2 SVGAGI. CDR3 in amino acids: CASSYSTTGVELFF. The DNA for the CDR3 is TGTGCCAGCAGTTACTCTACTACCGGGGTGGAGCTGTTTTTT.

This clone appeared a few times. The chain is built from TRBV30 and TRBJ1-1; D is ambiguous. CDR1 is GTSNPN and CDR2 is SVGIG in the germline V gene (reference sequence). V lost 0 bases, J lost 9 bases, and 5 bases lay in between. The length of the CDR3 is 10 residues. The CDR3 sequence: CAWSVVQAFF. CDR3 nucleotides: TGTGCCTGGAGTGTTGTCCAAGCTTTCTTT.

This clone appeared a single time. The chain carries TRBV6-5 and TRBJ2-2; D uncertain. V dropped 2 bases and J dropped 4 bases, with 8 bases sitting between them. There are 14 residues in the CDR3. Germline-derived CDR1 and CDR2 are MNHEY and SVGAGI. In DNA form, the CDR3 reads TGTGCCAGCAGTTACGTTCGGACCACCGGGGAGCTGTTTTTT. Translation gives CASSYVRTTGELFF.

J is TRBJ2-2 and V is TRBV5-8; D uncertain. CDR1 SGHTS and CDR2 YDEGEE come from the germline V gene. V was clipped by 0 bases and J by 6 bases, with 15 bases between them. The CDR3 spans 16 residues. CDR3 DNA: TGTGCCAGCAGCTTGGCCCGGGTTTGGGTCGCCGGGGAGCTGTTTTTT. It encodes CASSLARVWVAGELFF.

The genes are TRBV6-5 and TRBJ2-3; D is uncertain. Deletions cut 5 bases from V and 1 base from J, with 13 bases between. The CDR3 is made up of 15 amino acids. Germline values: CDR1 MNHEY, CDR2 SVGAGI. As DNA, the CDR3 is TGTGCCAGCAGTCTCACACCCACGGGCACAGATACGCAGTATTTT. Translated: CASSLTPTGTDTQYF.

This chain connects TRBV28 to TRBJ1-2; D is ambiguous. The CDR3 is 12 residues long. V lost 5 bases and J lost 6, with 10 bases in between. Germline V gene data show CDR1 as MDHEN and CDR2 as SYDVKM. The CDR3 reads CASSPSKNGYTF. The CDR3 coding sequence is TGTGCCAGCAGTCCCTCGAAGAATGGCTACACCTTC.

The chain joins TRBV11-3 to TRBJ1-2; D may be TRBD1 (6 bases). Germline-derived CDR1 and CDR2 are SGHNT and YENEEA. The V end lost 3 bases, the J end lost 7 bases, and 9 bases lay between the germline ends. The CDR3 length is 12 residues. The CDR3 loop is CASSLGAGGYTF. CDR3 nucleotides: TGTGCCAGCAGCTTGGGGGCGGGTGGCTACACCTTC.

The V gene is TRBV5-4, the J gene TRBJ1-2; 8 bases match TRBD1. The CDR3 contains 15 residues. Germline trimming cut 4 bases from V and 4 bases from J; bases unmatched to any gene: 9. From germline, CDR1 is SGHNT and CDR2 YYREEE (reference sequence). The CDR3, as DNA: TGTGCCAGCAGCGGACGGGACAGGAGTGTCTATGGCTACACCTTC. Encoded protein: CASSGRDRSVYGYTF. Together with reference TRBV5-4 and TRBJ1-2, the CDR3 gives the full variable domain: ETGVTQSPTHLIKTRGQQVTLRCSSQSGHNTVSWYQQALGQGPQFIFQYYREEENGRGNFPPRFSGLQFPNYSSELNVNALELDDSALYLCASSGRDRSVYGYTFGSGTRLTVV.

This clone was seen only once. The rearrangement joins TRBV28 to TRBJ2-3, with D unresolved. This CDR3 spans 13 amino acids. V lost 3 bases to trimming and J lost 4 bases, with 8 bases between them. Germline V CDR1 and CDR2: MDHEN, SYDVKM. Here the CDR3 reads CASSFSLADTQYF. The CDR3 bases are TGTGCCAGCAGTTTTAGTCTCGCAGATACGCAGTATTTT.

The chain couples TRBV28 to TRBJ2-7, with 8 bases identical to TRBD2. Trimming cost V 10 bases and J 4 bases; bases outside gene matches: 12. CDR1 is MDHEN, CDR2 SYDVKM, per germline. CDR3 length: 14 amino acids. In DNA form, the CDR3 reads TGTGCCACTACGCGGGGGGTTAGCCTGTACGAGCAGTACTTC. Translation: CATTRGVSLYEQYF.

This clone was seen a few times. The chain is built from TRBV6-5 and TRBJ1-1, with TRBD1 as a possible D gene (6 bases). Trimming cost V 7 bases and J 4 bases, with 13 bases left between them. Per germline, CDR1 MNHEY and CDR2 SVGAGI. The CDR3 is made up of 13 amino acids. As DNA, the CDR3 is TGTGCCAGCACCAGGGGCGGTGTCACTGAAGCTTTCTTT. Translating gives CASTRGGVTEAFF.

V gene TRBV9 combines with J gene TRBJ1-2, with 12 bases that match TRBD1. With V trimmed by 3 bases and J by 4 bases, 22 bases remained unmatched. The CDR3 has 21 residues. Germline V lookup: CDR1 SGDLS, CDR2 YYNGEE. CDR3 protein: CASSGAPSFRDRGLMSYGYTF. The CDR3 bases are TGTGCCAGCAGCGGTGCCCCCTCTTTCCGGGACAGGGGGCTGATGAGCTATGGCTACACCTTC.

The chain recombines TRBV4-3 with TRBJ1-1; weak D call: TRBD1 (5 bases). The length of the CDR3 is 16 residues. Germline values: CDR1 LGHNA, CDR2 YSLEER. V was trimmed by 0 bases and J by 0 bases, leaving 11 bases between them. In DNA, the CDR3 is TGCGCCAGCAGCCAAGACATCTTAGGGGTGAACACTGAAGCTTTCTTT. Translation gives CASSQDILGVNTEAFF.

The chain links TRBV30 to TRBJ1-2; 8 bases are shared with TRBD1. V shed 5 bases, J shed 7 bases, and the junction held 18 bases outside the gene matches. The germline gives CDR1 GTSNPN, CDR2 SVGIG (reference sequence). CDR3 length: 16 amino acids. The DNA of the CDR3 is TGTGCCTGGGCCCCCTCCCTGAACAGGGGGGGCCTTGGCTACACCTTC. Protein sequence: CAWAPSLNRGGLGYTF.

This clone occurred once. The rearrangement uses TRBV19 and TRBJ2-1; 12 nucleotides line up with TRBD2. This CDR3 comprises 15 residues. V dropped 9 bases and J dropped 7; count of bases not matched to a gene: 10. Germline lookup yields CDR1 LNHDA and CDR2 SQIVND (reference sequence). Written as DNA, the CDR3 is TGTGCCAGCTACGGGCTAGCGGGAGGGACTAATGAGCAGTTCTTC. Translated: CASYGLAGGTNEQFF. Drawing the rest from reference TRBV19 and TRBJ2-1, the complete variable domain is DGGITQSPKYLFRKEGQNVTLSCEQNLNHDAMYWYRQDPGQGLRLIYYSQIVNDFQKGDIAEGYSVSREKKESFPLTVTSAQKNPTAFYLCASYGLAGGTNEQFFGPGTRLTVL.

The chain has TRBV28 and TRBJ1-2, with TRBD1 identical over 7 bases. The CDR3 extends over 16 amino acids. The junction had 9 bases not matched to a gene; V was cut back by 5 bases and J by 0 bases. CDR1 MDHEN and CDR2 SYDVKM come from the germline V gene. CDR3 DNA sequence: TGTGCCAGCAGTATGAACCGGGACAGCCCTAACTATGGCTACACCTTC. Protein product: CASSMNRDSPNYGYTF.

The genes are TRBV28 and TRBJ2-1; 7 positions agree with TRBD2. The germline gives CDR1 MDHEN, CDR2 SYDVKM. J gave up 12 bases and V 6 bases, and 14 bases lay outside the gene matches. The length of the CDR3 is 14 residues. The CDR3 loop reads CASSPWGGRAVQFF. The CDR3 nucleotides read TGTGCCAGCAGCCCCTGGGGAGGGAGGGCGGTGCAGTTCTTC. The variable domain in full, completed from reference TRBV28 and TRBJ2-1, reads DVKVTQSSRYLVKRTGEKVFLECVQDMDHENMFWYRQDPGLGLRLIYFSYDVKMKEKGDIPEGYSVSREKKERFSLILESASTNQTSMYLCASSPWGGRAVQFFGPGTRLTVL.